This TCR beta chain was captured in a study of blood T cell repertoires in COVID-19. Overall study context: Sites in the United States, Italy and Spain provided acute and convalescent COVID-19 samples. T cells, B-cell-depleted T cells, or PBMCs provided the cDNA or gDNA that served as material.

The protocol was immunoSEQ multiplex PCR, while the TCRdb copy is restricted to in-frame clones and leaves out a portion. Of under 300,000 clones in the sample, 70% to 90% are singletons; the top ten hold less than 3%. Germline CDR1 MNHEY, CDR2 SVGEGT. The germline V and J ends were trimmed by 1 base and 5 bases, with 14 bases remaining between them. The CDR3 loop spans 16 amino acids. The sample holds one count of this clone. The specimen sequenced was peripheral blood. The TCR originated in a woman younger than 45 with active or convalescent COVID-19. The gene calls are TRBV6-2 or TRBV6-3 and TRBJ2-2; a possible D gene is TRBD1 (6 bases). For the CDR3, the DNA is TGTGCCAGCAGTTACTATGCAGGGGCTCCAACCGGGGAGCTGTTTTTT. It codes for CASSYYAGAPTGELFF.